This T cell receptor beta chain was identified in a study of ipilimumab plus nivolumab after autologous stem cell transplantation. The CDR3 is made up of 17 amino acids. V shed 2 bases, J shed 5 bases, and the junction held 6 bases outside the gene matches. Germline loops: CDR1 SGHTA, CDR2 FQGTGA. Checkpoint therapy with ipilimumab 1 mg/kg began 14 to 28 days after transplant. By share, this clone ranks as medium-sized. This table comes from immunoSEQ multiplex PCR, and its TCRdb copy is limited to in-frame clones, with some not included. The sample includes 17,000 or so clones, about 65% seen only once; the top ten take less than 25%.

The sequenced sample was PBMCs, obtained in a trial of ipilimumab plus nivolumab as post-transplant consolidation. The receptor was derived from a male donor with diffuse large B-cell lymphoma. V gene TRBV7-3 combines with J gene TRBJ2-1; the match to TRBD2 covers 13 bases. CDR3 loop: CASSLPGTSGNHNEQFF. The CDR3 DNA reads TGTGCCAGCAGCTTACCCGGGACTAGCGGGAACCACAATGAGCAGTTCTTC.